Below are 31 T cell receptor beta chains sequenced from a single sample in a study of blood T cell repertoires in COVID-19. Generated by immunoSEQ multiplex PCR, the TCRdb table keeps only in-frame clones and is missing some. Of about 300,000 clones listed, 75% to 90% are singletons. The source material was PBMCs or T cells enriched from blood (not recorded which). The receptors stem from a woman between 50 and 59 years old who had recovered from COVID-19.

This chain joins TRBV11-2 and TRBJ2-5, with D perhaps matching TRBD1 (5 bases). The CDR3 has 15 amino acids. Looked up from germline, CDR1 is SGHAT and CDR2 is FQNNGV. With 4 bases removed from V and 5 bases from J, the gap between germline ends came to 17 bases. The CDR3 loop reads CASSSEGSDIETQYF. DNA of the CDR3: TGTGCCAGCAGCTCAGAAGGTTCGGACATCGAGACCCAGTACTTC.

The chain recombines TRBV5-4 with TRBJ1-2, with 8 bases fitting TRBD1. CDR3 length equals 14 residues. V was clipped by 4 bases and J by 5 bases; unmatched bases: 7. The V gene's germline CDR1 is SGHNT and CDR2 YYREEE (reference sequence). The CDR3 DNA sequence: TGTGCCAGCAGCATTGGACAGGGTGTATATGGCTACACCTTC. Translation: CASSIGQGVYGYTF.

This rearrangement joins TRBV6-5 to TRBJ1-5; TRBD1 aligns across 7 bases. Germline V CDR1 and CDR2: MNHEY, SVGAGI. V lost 5 bases and J lost 7; bases outside the gene matches: 8. The CDR3 runs to 14 residues. This CDR3 is CASSKDRWGQPQHF. DNA of the CDR3: TGTGCCAGCAGTAAGGACAGGTGGGGACAGCCCCAGCATTTT.

About this clone: A much more abundant neighbour one base away suggests this may be a read error. The chain combines TRBV7-8 with TRBJ1-1, with TRBD1 as a possible D gene (6 bases). Trimming cost V 5 bases and J 4 bases, with 11 bases left between them. From germline, CDR1 is SGHVS and CDR2 FQNEAQ. CDR3 length equals 13 residues. As DNA, the CDR3 is TGTGCCAGCAGCCCGCACAGGGTCACTGAAGCTTTCTTT. Translating gives CASSPHRVTEAFF.

The chain uses TRBV9 and TRBJ2-7; the match to TRBD2 covers 12 bases. This CDR3 comprises 15 residues. J was trimmed by 2 bases and V by 3 bases; bases with no gene match: 3. Germline V CDR1 and CDR2: SGDLS, YYNGEE. The CDR3 DNA sequence: TGTGCCAGCAGCGCCGGACTAGCGGGAACCTACGAGCAGTACTTC. The encoded protein is CASSAGLAGTYEQYF.

V and J are TRBV5-5 and TRBJ1-6; D gene ambiguous. Trimming stripped 1 base from V and 0 bases from J, with 17 bases between. The CDR3 is 19 residues long. Per the germline V gene, CDR1 is SGHKS and CDR2 is YYEKEE (reference sequence). CDR3 region: CASSLIFAAESSYNSPLHF. CDR3 bases: TGTGCCAGCAGCTTGATCTTCGCGGCAGAGAGCTCCTATAATTCACCCCTCCACTTT.

This chain joins TRBV7-2 and TRBJ1-5; D is ambiguous. Trimming cost V 1 base and J 6 bases, with 7 bases left between them. The CDR3 runs to 13 residues. Germline V gene data show CDR1 as SGHTA and CDR2 as FQGNSA. The CDR3 spells CASSLGAGQPQHF. The CDR3 DNA follows: TGTGCCAGCAGCTTAGGCGCCGGTCAGCCCCAGCATTTT.

This clone came up once. V is TRBV30 and J is TRBJ1-6; D is unresolved. Germline V gene lookup returns CDR1 GTSNPN and CDR2 SVGIG (reference sequence). V lost 1 base and J 3 bases, leaving 13 bases between the germline ends. This CDR3 contains 16 residues. The CDR3 DNA reads as TGTGCCTGGAGTGGTATCGGGAACGGCTATAATTCACCCCTCCACTTT. Translation gives CAWSGIGNGYNSPLHF.

The rearrangement joins TRBV7-2 to TRBJ2-1; 8 nucleotides agree with TRBD2. The germline V gene has CDR1 SGHTA and CDR2 FQGNSA. V was clipped by 4 bases and J by 0 bases; unmatched bases: 5. The CDR3 is 16 amino acids. CDR3: CASSSKSGSSYNEQFF. In DNA, the CDR3 is TGTGCCAGCAGCTCAAAAAGCGGGAGCTCCTACAATGAGCAGTTCTTC. Based on the CDR3 plus reference TRBV7-2 and TRBJ2-1, the full variable domain is GAGVSQSPSNKVTEKGKDVELRCDPISGHTALYWYRQSLGQGLEFLIYFQGNSAPDKSGLPSDRFSAERTGGSVSTLTIQRTQQEDSAVYLCASSSKSGSSYNEQFFGPGTRLTVL.

This sequence joins TRBV19 and TRBJ2-3, with D possibly TRBD1 on 5 matching bases. There are 13 residues in the CDR3. With 5 bases removed from V and 6 bases from J, the gap between germline ends came to 12 bases. Germline V lookup: CDR1 LNHDA, CDR2 SQIVND (reference sequence). Here the CDR3 DNA reads TGTGCCAGTAGTCCAGGGTCCCGGGATACGCAGTATTTT. Translation gives CASSPGSRDTQYF.

V usage is TRBV28 and J usage is TRBJ2-2, with 7 nucleotides matching TRBD1. This CDR3 is built from 15 residues. Trimming cost V 6 bases and J 4 bases; bases outside gene matches: 8. Germline values: CDR1 MDHEN, CDR2 SYDVKM. CDR3 protein: CASRLPSGGTGELFF. The CDR3, as DNA: TGTGCCAGCAGGCTCCCGTCAGGGGGCACCGGGGAGCTGTTTTTT.

The chain employs TRBV18 and TRBJ2-7; TRBD1 aligns across 7 bases. Per the germline V gene, CDR1 is KGHSH and CDR2 is LQKENI. J gave up 0 bases and V 5 bases, and 10 bases lay outside the gene matches. CDR3 size: 16 residues. In nucleotides, the CDR3 is TGTGCCAGCTCAGCCCTCCCGGGACAGAGCTCCTACGAGCAGTACTTC. Translating it yields CASSALPGQSSYEQYF.

V and J are TRBV9 and TRBJ2-7; 10 nucleotides align to TRBD1. J was trimmed by 5 bases and V by 4 bases; bases with no gene match: 6. Germline lookup yields CDR1 SGDLS and CDR2 YYNGEE. CDR3 length equals 14 residues. The CDR3 protein is CASSRQGAKDEQYF. In nucleotides, the CDR3 is TGTGCCAGCAGCAGACAGGGGGCGAAGGACGAGCAGTACTTC.

The genes are TRBV3-1 (or the pseudogene TRBV3-2) and TRBJ2-3; D not resolved. This CDR3 comprises 16 residues. Germline V gene data show CDR1 as LGHDT and CDR2 as YNNKEL (reference sequence). With 4 bases removed from V and 2 bases from J, the gap between germline ends came to 16 bases. CDR3 residues: CASSLRLSAYTDTQYF. CDR3 bases: TGTGCCAGCAGCCTCAGGTTGTCGGCTTACACAGATACGCAGTATTTT.

This chain connects TRBV7-2 to TRBJ2-3; maybe TRBD1 (5 bases). The CDR3 is made up of 16 amino acids. The germline gives CDR1 SGHTA, CDR2 FQGNSA. Trimming took off 2 bases at V and 4 bases at J, with 16 bases between the two ends. For the CDR3, the DNA is TGTGCCAGCAGCTTAACGTGGGATCTCAGGGCAGATACGCAGTATTTT. Protein product: CASSLTWDLRADTQYF.

The chain has TRBV28 and TRBJ1-1; D is undetermined. The CDR3 is made up of 11 amino acids. V lost 1 base and J 13 bases, leaving 10 bases between the germline ends. CDR1 and CDR2 (germline): MDHEN, SYDVKM. The CDR3 DNA reads as TGTGCCAGCAGTTTATCGGGTAAACTTTTCTTT. Its protein product is CASSLSGKLFF.

This clone was recorded once. The chain carries TRBV27 and TRBJ2-6; D may be TRBD2 (7 bases). CDR3 length equals 15 residues. V was clipped by 7 bases and J by 4 bases, with 14 bases between them. The germline gives CDR1 MNHEY, CDR2 SMNVEV (reference sequence). The CDR3 DNA sequence: TGTGCCAGCACTGGGCGGGGGCTGGGGGCCAACGTCCTGACTTTC. The encoded protein is CASTGRGLGANVLTF. The variable domain in full, with the rest retrieved from reference TRBV27 and TRBJ2-6, is EAQVTQNPRYLITVTGKKLTVTCSQNMNHEYMSWYRQDPGLGLRQIYYSMNVEVTDKGDVPEGYKVSRKEKRNFPLILESPSPNQTSLYFCASTGRGLGANVLTFGAGSRLTVL.

The rearrangement links TRBV5-1 to TRBJ2-3; 9 bases match TRBD1. In germline, CDR1 is SGHRS, CDR2 YFSETQ. The CDR3 runs 17 residues. V trimming: 3 bases; J trimming: 6 bases; junction bases outside the gene matches: 14. The CDR3 bases are TGCGCCAGCAGCTCGCGCTGGGGACAGGGAAGAACGGATACGCAGTATTTT. It codes for CASSSRWGQGRTDTQYF. Full variable domain (rest looked up from reference TRBV5-1 and TRBJ2-3): KAGVTQTPRYLIKTRGQQVTLSCSPISGHRSVSWYQQTPGQGLQFLFEYFSETQRNKGNFPGRFSGRQFSNSRSEMNVSTLELGDSALYLCASSSRWGQGRTDTQYFGPGTRLTVL.

The chain carries TRBV30 and TRBJ1-5; possibly TRBD1 for D (6 bases). The CDR3 covers 15 residues. Germline V gene sequence: CDR1 GTSNPN, CDR2 SVGIG (reference sequence). Trimming stripped 1 base from V and 1 base from J, with 11 bases between. CDR3 residues: CAWSDQGRSNQPQHF. CDR3 coding DNA: TGTGCCTGGAGTGATCAGGGGCGAAGCAATCAGCCCCAGCATTTT.

The rearrangement links TRBV7-3 to TRBJ1-1; no reliable D call. V lost 2 bases and J 1 base, leaving 8 bases between the germline ends. This CDR3 comprises 14 residues. CDR1 and CDR2 (germline): SGHTA, FQGTGA. CDR3 bases: TGTGCCAGCAGCTTAGGGCGAGAGAACACTGAAGCTTTCTTT. The encoded protein is CASSLGRENTEAFF.

This clone has just one count. This sequence joins TRBV6-2 or TRBV6-3 and TRBJ2-7; the match to TRBD1 covers 7 bases. Trimming at V came to 3 bases and at J to 2 bases, leaving 7 bases not matched to a gene. Germline assignment: CDR1 MNHEY and CDR2 SVGEGT. The CDR3 runs to 15 residues. Here the CDR3 reads CASSYRDSPTYEQYF. CDR3 nucleotide sequence: TGTGCCAGCAGTTATCGGGACAGTCCAACCTACGAGCAGTACTTC.

Notes on this clone: The junction does not match germline at one end; this may be a read error. The J gene is TRBJ2-5, the V gene TRBV3-1 (or the pseudogene TRBV3-2); 8 bases map to TRBD1. The germline V gene has CDR1 LGHDT and CDR2 YNNKEL (reference sequence). The CDR3 runs 12 residues. This CDR3 is CASSQRRQGPDF. The CDR3 nucleotides read TGTGCCAGCAGCCAAAGGAGACAGGGGCCGGACTTC.

This chain uses TRBV4-2 with TRBJ1-4, with 7 bases that match TRBD1. V lost 2 bases and J lost 7; bases outside the gene matches: 4. CDR3 length equals 14 residues. Per the germline V gene, CDR1 is LGHNA and CDR2 is YNFKEQ. The CDR3 DNA follows: TGTGCCAGCAGCCAACGACAGGGTTTTGAAAAACTGTTTTTT. It encodes CASSQRQGFEKLFF.

This clone was counted once. V and J are TRBV19 and TRBJ2-3; D is perhaps TRBD1 (6 bases). CDR1 and CDR2 from the germline V gene are LNHDA and SQIVND (reference sequence). Trimming pared 3 bases from V and 4 bases from J, leaving 14 bases between. This CDR3 has 15 amino acids. The CDR3 sequence: CASSMLQGLSDTQYF. For the CDR3, the DNA is TGTGCCAGTAGTATGTTACAGGGTCTCTCAGATACGCAGTATTTT.

This chain links TRBV18 with TRBJ2-1; 8 positions agree with TRBD1. Germline-derived CDR1 and CDR2 are KGHSH and LQKENI. This CDR3 contains 15 residues. The V segment lost 7 bases and the J segment 4 bases; nucleotides outside the gene matches: 9. CDR3 in DNA: TGTGCCAGCTGCAACCGGGACAGGATTTACAATGAGCAGTTCTTC. Translating it yields CASCNRDRIYNEQFF. Complete variable domain (other parts from reference TRBV18 and TRBJ2-1): NAGVMQNPRHLVRRRGQEARLRCSPMKGHSHVYWYRQLPEEGLKFMVYLQKENIIDESGMPKERFSAEFPKEGPSILRIQQVVRGDSAAYFCASCNRDRIYNEQFFGPGTRLTVL.

The genes are TRBV5-1 and TRBJ2-1; D not resolved. With 2 bases removed from V and 5 bases from J, the gap between germline ends came to 8 bases. Germline loops: CDR1 SGHRS, CDR2 YFSETQ. This CDR3 has 13 residues. CDR3 sequence reads: CASSFGIDNEQFF. In nucleotides, the CDR3 is TGCGCCAGCAGCTTCGGTATCGACAATGAGCAGTTCTTC.

The chain combines TRBV5-1 with TRBJ1-4, with TRBD1 matching 8 bases. CDR1 SGHRS and CDR2 YFSETQ come from the germline V gene. The CDR3 runs to 16 residues. With 3 bases clipped from V and 5 bases from J, the junction kept 9 bases outside the gene matches. The CDR3 bases are TGCGCCAGCAGCTCCGGACAGGGTTGGCAAAATGAAAAACTGTTTTTT. Translated, it gives CASSSGQGWQNEKLFF.

V and J are TRBV30 and TRBJ1-6; maybe TRBD1 (6 bases). Germline values: CDR1 GTSNPN, CDR2 SVGIG (reference sequence). This CDR3 is 16 amino acids long. V dropped 3 bases and J dropped 0 bases, with 12 bases sitting between them. CDR3 coding DNA: TGTGCCTGGAGGGGGACATCAAGCTCCTATAATTCACCCCTCCACTTT. It translates to CAWRGTSSSYNSPLHF. The entire variable domain, with the rest obtained from reference TRBV30 and TRBJ1-6, is as follows: SQTIHQWPATLVQPVGSPLSLECTVEGTSNPNLYWYRQAAGRGLQLLFYSVGIGQISSEVPQNLSASRPQDRQFILSSKKLLLSDSGFYLCAWRGTSSSYNSPLHFGNGTRLTVT.

This clone turned up a few times. CDR3 in DNA: TGTGCCAGCAAAGGGAGAAATCAGCCCCAGCATTTT. As protein: CASKGRNQPQHF. The chain uses TRBV27 and TRBJ1-5, with D unresolved. CDR3 length equals 12 residues. The V end lost 7 bases, the J end lost 4 bases, and 8 bases lay between the germline ends. Germline V gene sequence: CDR1 MNHEY, CDR2 SMNVEV (reference sequence).

The genes are TRBV4-3 and TRBJ1-3; D may be TRBD1 (5 bases). The CDR3 length is 15 residues. V was trimmed by 0 bases and J by 5 bases, leaving 11 bases between them. CDR1 is LGHNA and CDR2 is YSLEER in the germline V gene. The CDR3 nucleotides read TGCGCCAGCAGCCAAGATTTTGCAGGGAGAAACACCATATATTTT. Translating gives CASSQDFAGRNTIYF.

This clone has just a few counts. The CDR3 nucleotides are TGTGCCAGCAGTTACTCGGACAGCTCACCCCTCCACTTT. This gives the protein CASSYSDSSPLHF. The rearrangement uses TRBV6-5 and TRBJ1-6, with D tentatively TRBD1 (6 bases). The germline CDR1 and CDR2 sequences are MNHEY and SVGAGI. The CDR3 length is 13 residues. Deletions cut 0 bases from V and 10 bases from J, with 7 bases between.